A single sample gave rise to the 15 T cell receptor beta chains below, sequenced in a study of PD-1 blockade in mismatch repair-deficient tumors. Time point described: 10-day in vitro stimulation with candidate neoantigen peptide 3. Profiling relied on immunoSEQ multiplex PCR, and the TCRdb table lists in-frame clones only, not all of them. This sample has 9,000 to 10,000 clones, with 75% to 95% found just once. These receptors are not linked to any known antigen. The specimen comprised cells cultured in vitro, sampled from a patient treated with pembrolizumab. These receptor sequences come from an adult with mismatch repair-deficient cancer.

CDR3 coding DNA: TGTGCCAGCTCACTACCGGGGCAGGGCTGGCAGCCCCAGCATTTT. Translating it yields CASSLPGQGWQPQHF. The J gene is TRBJ1-5, the V gene TRBV18, with D maybe TRBD1 (5 bases). The V gene's germline CDR1 is KGHSH and CDR2 LQKENI. This CDR3 has 15 residues. Trimming shortened V by 4 bases and J by 7 bases, and 17 bases separated the two germline ends.

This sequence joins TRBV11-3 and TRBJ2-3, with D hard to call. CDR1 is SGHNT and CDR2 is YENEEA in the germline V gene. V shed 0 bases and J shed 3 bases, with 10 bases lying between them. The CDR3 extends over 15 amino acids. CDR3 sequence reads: CASSLEPSRTDTQYF. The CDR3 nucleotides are TGTGCCAGCAGCTTAGAACCTTCGCGTACAGATACGCAGTATTTT.

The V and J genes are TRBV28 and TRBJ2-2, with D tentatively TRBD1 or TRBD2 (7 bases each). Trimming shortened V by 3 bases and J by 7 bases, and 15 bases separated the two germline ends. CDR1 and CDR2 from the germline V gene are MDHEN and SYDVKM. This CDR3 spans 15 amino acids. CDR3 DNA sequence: TGTGCCAGCAGTTTCAGGGGGAGGGCCATCGGGGAGCTGTTTTTT. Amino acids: CASSFRGRAIGELFF.

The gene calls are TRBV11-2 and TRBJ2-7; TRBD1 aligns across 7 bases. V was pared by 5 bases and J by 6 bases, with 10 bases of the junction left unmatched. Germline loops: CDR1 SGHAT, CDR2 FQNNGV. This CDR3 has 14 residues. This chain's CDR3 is CASSPTTGILEQYF. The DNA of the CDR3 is TGTGCCAGCAGCCCCACGACAGGGATCCTCGAGCAGTACTTC.

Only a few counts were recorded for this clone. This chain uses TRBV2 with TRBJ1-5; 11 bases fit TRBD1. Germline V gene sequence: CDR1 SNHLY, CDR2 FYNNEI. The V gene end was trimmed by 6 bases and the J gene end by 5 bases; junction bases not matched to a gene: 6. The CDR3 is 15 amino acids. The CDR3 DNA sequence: TGTGCCAGCAGCCCGGGGACAGGGGGGTATCAGCCCCAGCATTTT. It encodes CASSPGTGGYQPQHF. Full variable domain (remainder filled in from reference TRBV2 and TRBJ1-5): EPEVTQTPSHQVTQMGQEVILRCVPISNHLYFYWYRQILGQKVEFLVSFYNNEISEKSEIFDDQFSVERPDGSNFTLKIRSTKLEDSAMYFCASSPGTGGYQPQHFGDGTRLSIL.

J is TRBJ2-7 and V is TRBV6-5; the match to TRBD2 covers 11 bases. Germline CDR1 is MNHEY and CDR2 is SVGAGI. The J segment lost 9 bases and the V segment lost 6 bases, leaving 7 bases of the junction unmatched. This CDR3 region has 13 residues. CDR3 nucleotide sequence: TGTGCCAGCAGGACAACACTAGCGGGAGTGCAGTACTTC. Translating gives CASRTTLAGVQYF.

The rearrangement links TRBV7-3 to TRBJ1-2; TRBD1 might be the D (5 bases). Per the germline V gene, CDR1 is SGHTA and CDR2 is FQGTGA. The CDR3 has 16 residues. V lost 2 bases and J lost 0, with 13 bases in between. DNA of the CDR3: TGTGCCAGCAGCTTACGGGGCGGGGCAGCTAACTATGGCTACACCTTC. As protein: CASSLRGGAANYGYTF.

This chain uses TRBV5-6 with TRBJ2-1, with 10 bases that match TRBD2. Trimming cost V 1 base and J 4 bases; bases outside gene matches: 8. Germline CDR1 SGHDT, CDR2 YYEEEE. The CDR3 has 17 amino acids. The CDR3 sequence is CASSLTLLAGDYNEQFF. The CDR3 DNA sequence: TGTGCCAGCAGCTTGACCCTCCTAGCGGGAGATTACAATGAGCAGTTCTTC.

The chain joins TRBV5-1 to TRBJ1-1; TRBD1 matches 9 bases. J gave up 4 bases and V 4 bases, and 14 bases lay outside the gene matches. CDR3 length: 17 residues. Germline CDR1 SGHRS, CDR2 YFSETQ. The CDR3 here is CASSRQTGQGVGTEAFF. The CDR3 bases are TGCGCCAGCAGCCGCCAAACGGGACAGGGAGTGGGCACTGAAGCTTTCTTT.

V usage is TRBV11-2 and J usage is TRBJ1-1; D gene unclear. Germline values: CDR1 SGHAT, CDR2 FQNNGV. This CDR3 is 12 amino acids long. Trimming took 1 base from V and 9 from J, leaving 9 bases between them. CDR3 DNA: TGTGCCAGCAGCTTAGCCGGGAGAAAAGCTTTCTTT. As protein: CASSLAGRKAFF.

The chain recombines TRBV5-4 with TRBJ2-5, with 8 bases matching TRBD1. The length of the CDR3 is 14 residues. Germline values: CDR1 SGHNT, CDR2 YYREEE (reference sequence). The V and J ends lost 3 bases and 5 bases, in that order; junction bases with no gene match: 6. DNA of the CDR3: TGTGCCAGCAGCTACCAGGGGGCGCGGGAGACCCAGTACTTC. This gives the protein CASSYQGARETQYF.

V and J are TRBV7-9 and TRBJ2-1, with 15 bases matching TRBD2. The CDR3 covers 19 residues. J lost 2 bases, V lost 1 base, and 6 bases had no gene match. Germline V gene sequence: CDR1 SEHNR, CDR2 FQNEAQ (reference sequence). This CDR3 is CASSLVRTSGRVPYNEQFF. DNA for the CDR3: TGTGCCAGCAGCTTAGTAAGGACTAGCGGGAGGGTCCCCTACAATGAGCAGTTCTTC.

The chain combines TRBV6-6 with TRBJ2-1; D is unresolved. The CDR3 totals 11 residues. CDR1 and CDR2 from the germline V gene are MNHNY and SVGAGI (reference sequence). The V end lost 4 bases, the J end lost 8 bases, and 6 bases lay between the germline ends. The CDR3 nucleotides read TGTGCCAGCAGTTTTCGAGATGAGCAGTTCTTC. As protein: CASSFRDEQFF.

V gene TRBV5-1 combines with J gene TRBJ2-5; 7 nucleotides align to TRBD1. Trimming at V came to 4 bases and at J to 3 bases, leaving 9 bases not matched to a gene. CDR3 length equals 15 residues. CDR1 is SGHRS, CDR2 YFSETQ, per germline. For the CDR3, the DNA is TGCGCCAGCAGCCTAGGGGGCGCGGGCGAAGAGACCCAGTACTTC. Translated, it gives CASSLGGAGEETQYF.

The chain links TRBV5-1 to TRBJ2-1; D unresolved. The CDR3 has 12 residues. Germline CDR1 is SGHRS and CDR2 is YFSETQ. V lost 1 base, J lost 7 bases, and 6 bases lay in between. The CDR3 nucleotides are TGCGCCAGCAGCTTGAGGGTTAATGAGCAGTTCTTC. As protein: CASSLRVNEQFF.